These T cell receptor beta chains were read from a single sample in a study of shared clonotypes between healthy human individuals. Generated by immunoSEQ multiplex PCR, the TCRdb table keeps only in-frame clones and is missing some. The sample holds 2 million to 3 million clones, 80% to 95% seen once. The specimen was naive CD4+ T cells from PBMCs. Receptor source: a man younger than 35 in good health. Some clones in this sample may be carry-over from other donors' samples. The CDR3 runs from the conserved cysteine through the conserved F or W. The D gene is left open where the match is weak. The size entry is marked missing in some rows and otherwise reads once, few, many or a size class.

CDR3nt: TGCAGTGCAAAAGAGGTTGGAGAGCAGTACTTC; CDR3aa: CSAKEVGEQYF; abundance: -; j_gene: TRBJ2-7; d_gene: -; v_gene: TRBV20-1
CDR3nt: TGTGCCAGCAGCTTACTCTTGCGGGAGGGGGAGCAGTACTTC; CDR3aa: CASSLLLREGEQYF; abundance: once; j_gene: TRBJ2-7; d_gene: TRBD2; v_gene: TRBV7-2
CDR3nt: TGTGCCTGGAGTAAGGGGCTGAACACTGAAGCTTTCTTT; CDR3aa: CAWSKGLNTEAFF; abundance: -; j_gene: TRBJ1-1; d_gene: -; v_gene: TRBV30
CDR3nt: TGTGCCAGCTTTCTTACAGGGCGGTCAATGAACACTGAAGCTTTCTTT; CDR3aa: CASFLTGRSMNTEAFF; abundance: -; j_gene: TRBJ1-1; d_gene: -; v_gene: TRBV27
CDR3nt: TGCGCCAGCAGCCCCATGATGGCCTACGAGCAGTACTTC; CDR3aa: CASSPMMAYEQYF; abundance: -; j_gene: TRBJ2-7; d_gene: -; v_gene: TRBV5-1
CDR3nt: TGTGCCATCAGTGAAGGACTAGCGGGGATTTCCTACGAGCAGTACTTC; CDR3aa: CAISEGLAGISYEQYF; abundance: -; j_gene: TRBJ2-7; d_gene: TRBD2; v_gene: TRBV10-3
CDR3nt: TGTGCCAGTAGTATAGGTTTCGGATCGGATGGCTACACCTTC; CDR3aa: CASSIGFGSDGYTF; abundance: -; j_gene: TRBJ1-2; d_gene: -; v_gene: TRBV19
CDR3nt: TGTGCCAGTAGTAGCAGGGATTCCTATGGCTACACCTTC; CDR3aa: CASSSRDSYGYTF; abundance: few; j_gene: TRBJ1-2; d_gene: -; v_gene: TRBV19
CDR3nt: TGTGCCAGCGGTCCCGGGACTAGCGGGTCAGATACGCAGTATTTT; CDR3aa: CASGPGTSGSDTQYF; abundance: -; j_gene: TRBJ2-3; d_gene: TRBD2; v_gene: TRBV2
CDR3nt: TGTGCCAGCAGTGACAGGGGCTCCTATAATTCACCCCTCCACTTT; CDR3aa: CASSDRGSYNSPLHF; abundance: -; j_gene: TRBJ1-6; d_gene: -; v_gene: TRBV6-4
CDR3nt: TGTGCCACCCAGGCCAGGGGGCTTTTGAACTATGGCTACACCTTC; CDR3aa: CATQARGLLNYGYTF; abundance: -; j_gene: TRBJ1-2; d_gene: TRBD1; v_gene: TRBV10-3
CDR3nt: TGTGCCAGCAGCACTCGACTAGCGGGAGAAATTACCTACGAGCAGTACTTC; CDR3aa: CASSTRLAGEITYEQYF; abundance: -; j_gene: TRBJ2-7; d_gene: TRBD2; v_gene: TRBV4-2
CDR3nt: TGTGCCAGCAGCGGGTTCGATGAGCAGTTCTTC; CDR3aa: CASSGFDEQFF; abundance: once; j_gene: TRBJ2-1; d_gene: -; v_gene: TRBV2
CDR3nt: TGTGCCAGCAGCTTCGGGACCTGGGAATCTATCACCTTC; CDR3aa: CASSFGTWESITF; abundance: once; j_gene: TRBJ1-2; d_gene: -; v_gene: TRBV7-2
CDR3nt: TGTGCCAGCAGCTTGTGGACCACGTACCAAGAGACCCAGTACTTC; CDR3aa: CASSLWTTYQETQYF; abundance: once; j_gene: TRBJ2-5; d_gene: -; v_gene: TRBV7-2
CDR3nt: TGCGCCAGCTCCCGGGGGACAGACACCTACGAGCAGTACTTC; CDR3aa: CASSRGTDTYEQYF; abundance: once; j_gene: TRBJ2-7; d_gene: -; v_gene: TRBV10-1
CDR3nt: TGCGCCAGCAGCCAGGGACTAGCGGGATACCAAGAGACCCAGTACTTC; CDR3aa: CASSQGLAGYQETQYF; abundance: -; j_gene: TRBJ2-5; d_gene: TRBD2; v_gene: TRBV5-1
CDR3nt: TGTGCCAGCAGCGAGTGGACAGCGAACACCGGGGAGCTGTTTTTT; CDR3aa: CASSEWTANTGELFF; abundance: -; j_gene: TRBJ2-2; d_gene: -; v_gene: TRBV9
CDR3nt: TGTGCCACCGCCGGGGGGACGAATTCACCCCTCCACTTT; CDR3aa: CATAGGTNSPLHF; abundance: -; j_gene: TRBJ1-6; d_gene: -; v_gene: TRBV10-3
CDR3nt: TGTGCCACCAGCAGAGAACAAGAGACCCAAGAGACCCAGTACTTC; CDR3aa: CATSREQETQETQYF; abundance: -; j_gene: TRBJ2-5; d_gene: -; v_gene: TRBV15
CDR3nt: TGTGCCAGCAGGAGGTTAGCGGGCCAGGGAAATGAGCAGTTCTTC; CDR3aa: CASRRLAGQGNEQFF; abundance: -; j_gene: TRBJ2-1; d_gene: TRBD2; v_gene: TRBV27
CDR3nt: TGCGCCAGCAGCCAAGGAGGGGAGACCCAGTACTTC; CDR3aa: CASSQGGETQYF; abundance: -; j_gene: TRBJ2-5; d_gene: -; v_gene: TRBV4-1
CDR3nt: TGTGCCAGCAGTTACTCCGCGGGGGCAGCCTACGAGCAGTACTTC; CDR3aa: CASSYSAGAAYEQYF; abundance: -; j_gene: TRBJ2-7; d_gene: -; v_gene: TRBV6-5
CDR3nt: TGTGCCAGCAGCGTAGTGGGACAGACAAACACTGAAGCTTTCTTT; CDR3aa: CASSVVGQTNTEAFF; abundance: few; j_gene: TRBJ1-1; d_gene: TRBD1; v_gene: TRBV9
CDR3nt: TGTGCCAGCAGCTGGGGACTAGCGGGAGAAAGTACAACAGATACGCAGTATTTT; CDR3aa: CASSWGLAGESTTDTQYF; abundance: -; j_gene: TRBJ2-3; d_gene: TRBD2; v_gene: TRBV7-9
CDR3nt: TGTGCCAGCAGCTTAAACAGGGATTACTCCTACAATGAGCAGTTCTTC; CDR3aa: CASSLNRDYSYNEQFF; abundance: -; j_gene: TRBJ2-1; d_gene: -; v_gene: TRBV11-2
CDR3nt: TGCGCCAGCAGCGTACTAGCCCAAAACATTCAGTACTTC; CDR3aa: CASSVLAQNIQYF; abundance: once; j_gene: TRBJ2-4; d_gene: -; v_gene: TRBV5-1
CDR3nt: TGCAGCGCCCCGGGGGGGGCCCACAATGAGCAGTTCTTC; CDR3aa: CSAPGGAHNEQFF; abundance: -; j_gene: TRBJ2-1; d_gene: TRBD2; v_gene: TRBV29-1
CDR3nt: TGCGCCAGCAGCTTGGGACTAGGAACTCTGGACCAAGAGACCCAGTACTTC; CDR3aa: CASSLGLGTLDQETQYF; abundance: -; j_gene: TRBJ2-5; d_gene: -; v_gene: TRBV5-1
CDR3nt: TGTGCCAGTAGTCCACTGACAGGGGTCGCAGATACGCAGTATTTT; CDR3aa: CASSPLTGVADTQYF; abundance: -; j_gene: TRBJ2-3; d_gene: TRBD1; v_gene: TRBV19
CDR3nt: TGTGCCAGCTCACCCTCGGGGGACTACAATCAGCCCCAGCATTTT; CDR3aa: CASSPSGDYNQPQHF; abundance: -; j_gene: TRBJ1-5; d_gene: -; v_gene: TRBV18
CDR3nt: TGCGCCAGCAGCTTTCGAGCGGGAGGAAGCTCCTACGAGCAGTACTTC; CDR3aa: CASSFRAGGSSYEQYF; abundance: -; j_gene: TRBJ2-7; d_gene: TRBD2; v_gene: TRBV5-1
CDR3nt: TGTGCCAGTAGTTCAAAACAGGGGTTCTATGGCTACACCTTC; CDR3aa: CASSSKQGFYGYTF; abundance: -; j_gene: TRBJ1-2; d_gene: TRBD1; v_gene: TRBV19
CDR3nt: TGTGCCAGCAGTTCATCCGGGACAGGCCCCGTGAAGGAAATATTC; CDR3aa: CASSSSGTGPVKEIF; abundance: -; j_gene: TRBJ1-2; d_gene: TRBD1; v_gene: TRBV28
CDR3nt: TGCGCCAGCTTTCACGCAAACTATGGCTACACCTTC; CDR3aa: CASFHANYGYTF; abundance: -; j_gene: TRBJ1-2; d_gene: -; v_gene: TRBV10-1
CDR3nt: TGCGCCAGCAGCTTTAGTCCCCGGGACCACACCTACGAGCAGTACTTC; CDR3aa: CASSFSPRDHTYEQYF; abundance: -; j_gene: TRBJ2-7; d_gene: -; v_gene: TRBV5-1
CDR3nt: TGCGCCAGCAGCTCGGACAGGGGGGGAGAGCAGTACTTC; CDR3aa: CASSSDRGGEQYF; abundance: -; j_gene: TRBJ2-7; d_gene: TRBD1; v_gene: TRBV5-1
CDR3nt: TGTGCCAGCAGTTTTCGCTGGCAAGAGACCCAGTACTTC; CDR3aa: CASSFRWQETQYF; abundance: -; j_gene: TRBJ2-5; d_gene: -; v_gene: TRBV28
CDR3nt: TGTGCCAGCAGTGCTCAGCGGCCCAACACAGATACGCAGTATTTT; CDR3aa: CASSAQRPNTDTQYF; abundance: -; j_gene: TRBJ2-3; d_gene: -; v_gene: TRBV28
CDR3nt: TGTGCCAGCAGGGCGGGCACTGAAGCTTTCTTT; CDR3aa: CASRAGTEAFF; abundance: -; j_gene: TRBJ1-1; d_gene: -; v_gene: TRBV6-4
CDR3nt: TGTGCCAGCAGCGTAGGCCCCGTTTCCGATACGCAGTATTTT; CDR3aa: CASSVGPVSDTQYF; abundance: -; j_gene: TRBJ2-3; d_gene: -; v_gene: TRBV9
CDR3nt: TGTGCCAGTAGTAGTCGGACTAGCGGGTCCTACGAGCAGTACTTC; CDR3aa: CASSSRTSGSYEQYF; abundance: -; j_gene: TRBJ2-7; d_gene: TRBD2; v_gene: TRBV19
CDR3nt: TGTGCCAGCAGTCCCTACTTTAGGGGGGATGAGCAGTTCTTC; CDR3aa: CASSPYFRGDEQFF; abundance: -; j_gene: TRBJ2-1; d_gene: -; v_gene: TRBV27
CDR3nt: TGTGCCAGCAGTCCCGACCCCTACGAGCAGTACTTC; CDR3aa: CASSPDPYEQYF; abundance: -; j_gene: TRBJ2-7; d_gene: -; v_gene: TRBV14
CDR3nt: TGTGCCAGCAGCCGGACCGAGGGTAGCAATCAGCCCCAGCATTTT; CDR3aa: CASSRTEGSNQPQHF; abundance: -; j_gene: TRBJ1-5; d_gene: -; v_gene: TRBV4-2
CDR3nt: TGTGCCAGCAGTGAAGGGACAGGGCTCACTGAAGCTTTCTTT; CDR3aa: CASSEGTGLTEAFF; abundance: -; j_gene: TRBJ1-1; d_gene: TRBD1; v_gene: TRBV6-1
CDR3nt: TGCGCCAGCAGCCCGGTGGGCTGGACTGAAGCTTTCTTT; CDR3aa: CASSPVGWTEAFF; abundance: once; j_gene: TRBJ1-1; d_gene: -; v_gene: TRBV5-1
CDR3nt: TGCGCCAGCAGCTTGGCTGCGGGAGGTACCCCTTACGAGCAGTACTTC; CDR3aa: CASSLAAGGTPYEQYF; abundance: -; j_gene: TRBJ2-7; d_gene: TRBD2; v_gene: TRBV5-1
CDR3nt: TGCGCCAGCAGCTTGGAGGGGGGGAACAATCAGCCCCAGCATTTT; CDR3aa: CASSLEGGNNQPQHF; abundance: once; j_gene: TRBJ1-5; d_gene: -; v_gene: TRBV5-1
CDR3nt: TGTGCCAGCTCACCACTGGCAGGGGGCATCTCCTACGAGCAGTACTTC; CDR3aa: CASSPLAGGISYEQYF; abundance: -; j_gene: TRBJ2-7; d_gene: TRBD1; v_gene: TRBV18
CDR3nt: TGCGCCAGCAGCTTGAGAGGCCTTGGGACACTCACTAATGAAAAACTGTTTTTT; CDR3aa: CASSLRGLGTLTNEKLFF; abundance: -; j_gene: TRBJ1-4; d_gene: -; v_gene: TRBV5-1
CDR3nt: TGTGCCAGCAGCACCATAGTGGGACAGACGAGCACCATATATTTT; CDR3aa: CASSTIVGQTSTIYF; abundance: once; j_gene: TRBJ1-3; d_gene: TRBD1; v_gene: TRBV28